Sequencing of this TCR beta chain was carried out in a study of glioma-infiltrating T cells after dendritic cell vaccination. Clones were read by immunoSEQ multiplex PCR, and TCRdb kept only the in-frame ones, dropping some. In the table there are roughly 100,000 clones, roughly 76% of which are singletons. CDR1 and CDR2 (germline): SGDLS, YYNGEE. The junction had 3 bases not matched to a gene; V was cut back by 3 bases and J by 0 bases. The CDR3 consists of 15 residues. This chain connects TRBV9 to TRBJ2-3; 8 nucleotides agree with TRBD2. This clonotype was sampled from a human donor with glioblastoma. The sample was blood, taken before dendritic cell vaccination. CDR3 DNA sequence: TGTGCCAGCAGCGGTACGGGGGGGAGCACAGATACGCAGTATTTT. The encoded protein is CASSGTGGSTDTQYF.